These 22 T cell receptor beta chains share one sample of origin, sequenced in a study of cytomegalovirus exposure and HLA in healthy donors. The PCR was carried out with 60 Vbeta primers and 13 Jbeta primers. The assay was immunoSEQ multiplex PCR, and TCRdb's table has in-frame clones only and misses some. The sample data list roughly 34,000 clones. The sequenced material came from PBMCs. These receptors originate from a woman aged 40 to 50 in good health and CMV-seropositive.

The chain recombines TRBV15 with TRBJ1-4, with 10 bases matching TRBD1. V was pared by 0 bases and J by 3 bases, with 4 bases of the junction left unmatched. The CDR3 consists of 17 residues. CDR1 is LNHNV, CDR2 YYDKDF, per germline (reference sequence). The chain's CDR3 is CATSRDRGQGPNEKLFF. As DNA, the CDR3 is TGTGCCACCAGCAGAGATCGGGGACAGGGGCCTAATGAAAAACTGTTTTTT. The full variable domain, with the rest looked up from reference TRBV15 and TRBJ1-4, is DAMVIQNPRYQVTQFGKPVTLSCSQTLNHNVMYWYQQKSSQAPKLLFHYYDKDFNNEADTPDNFQSRRPNTSFCFLDIRSPGLGDTAMYLCATSRDRGQGPNEKLFFGSGTQLSVL.

This chain connects TRBV7-2 to TRBJ1-2; D is uncertain. The CDR3 is 12 amino acids. The V end was cut by 3 bases, the J end by 2 bases, with 4 bases between. The germline V gene encodes CDR1 SGHTA and CDR2 FQGNSA. CDR3 sequence (DNA): TGTGCCAGCAGCTTCCGGAACTATGGCTACACCTTC. This translates into CASSFRNYGYTF.

The V and J genes are TRBV11-3 and TRBJ2-7; 8 nucleotides align to TRBD1. From germline, CDR1 is SGHNT and CDR2 YENEEA. CDR3 length: 15 residues. With 5 bases clipped from V and 3 bases from J, the junction kept 9 bases outside the gene matches. CDR3 sequence (DNA): TGTGCCAGCAGCGAACGGACAGGGTATGGCTACGAGCAGTACTTC. Encoded protein: CASSERTGYGYEQYF.

The gene calls are TRBV7-9 and TRBJ2-1; TRBD1 agrees at 10 bases. Germline V gives CDR1 SEHNR, CDR2 FQNEAQ (reference sequence). Trimming cost V 5 bases and J 2 bases; bases outside gene matches: 3. CDR3 length: 15 amino acids. CDR3 amino acids: CASSTGTGAYNEQFF. The CDR3 DNA reads as TGTGCCAGCAGCACCGGGACAGGGGCCTACAATGAGCAGTTCTTC.

The CDR3 loop is CASSPGEIAKNIQYF. The CDR3 DNA reads as TGTGCCAGCAGCCCGGGGGAGATAGCCAAAAACATTCAGTACTTC. This chain connects TRBV7-9 to TRBJ2-4, with D perhaps TRBD2 (6 bases). Trimming cost V 5 bases and J 0 bases, with 11 bases left between them. The CDR3 contains 15 residues. CDR1 SEHNR and CDR2 FQNEAQ come from the germline V gene (reference sequence).

The chain employs TRBV28 and TRBJ2-7; D is undetermined. Germline CDR1 is MDHEN and CDR2 is SYDVKM. V shed 6 bases and J shed 3 bases, with 12 bases lying between them. The CDR3 extends over 13 amino acids. CDR3 in amino acids: CASSATTDYEQYF. CDR3 coding DNA: TGTGCCAGCAGCGCGACAACCGACTACGAGCAGTACTTC.

The rearrangement uses TRBV30 and TRBJ2-1, with 7 bases lining up with TRBD1. J was trimmed by 7 bases and V by 8 bases; bases with no gene match: 17. Germline values: CDR1 GTSNPN, CDR2 SVGIG (reference sequence). The CDR3 covers 15 residues. The CDR3 is CAQSGGSSTVNEQFF. Written as DNA, the CDR3 is TGTGCCCAATCAGGGGGTAGCTCCACCGTTAATGAGCAGTTCTTC.

The gene calls are TRBV4-1 and TRBJ2-5; the match to TRBD2 covers 13 bases. Germline V gene data show CDR1 as MGHRA and CDR2 as YSYEKL. V shed 0 bases and J 3 bases; nucleotides not matched to a gene: 10. This CDR3 has 19 residues. CDR3 protein: CASSQDIVGLAGKEETQYF. The CDR3 region has the DNA TGCGCCAGCAGCCAAGATATCGTGGGACTAGCGGGAAAAGAAGAGACCCAGTACTTC.

This chain uses TRBV18 with TRBJ1-4; 8 bases are shared with TRBD1. Trimming removed 0 bases from V and 8 bases from J; junction bases left unmatched: 2. The CDR3 has 14 residues. CDR1 is KGHSH, CDR2 LQKENI, per germline. CDR3 loop: CASSPPDRAEKLFF. CDR3 nucleotide sequence: TGTGCCAGCTCACCACCGGACAGGGCCGAAAAACTGTTTTTT.

V gene TRBV6-5 combines with J gene TRBJ2-3, with 12 nucleotides matching TRBD2. The trim removed 2 bases at V and 6 bases at J, leaving 3 bases unmatched. CDR1 is MNHEY and CDR2 is SVGAGI in the germline V gene. The CDR3 length is 15 residues. The CDR3 DNA is TGTGCCAGCAGTTACCGAACTAGCGGGAGGGATACGCAGTATTTT. It is translated as CASSYRTSGRDTQYF.

This chain joins TRBV7-9 and TRBJ2-3, with D uncertain. There are 16 residues in the CDR3. Germline-derived CDR1 and CDR2 are SEHNR and FQNEAQ (reference sequence). V was trimmed by 5 bases and J by 0 bases, leaving 15 bases between them. Here the CDR3 DNA reads TGTGCCAGCAGCCCCGTGGGCAGCCGCAGCACAGATACGCAGTATTTT. Encoded protein: CASSPVGSRSTDTQYF.

The V and J genes are TRBV27 and TRBJ2-2; the match to TRBD1 covers 7 bases. V dropped 6 bases and J dropped 0; count of bases not matched to a gene: 4. This CDR3 contains 15 residues. Germline V gene sequence: CDR1 MNHEY, CDR2 SMNVEV (reference sequence). CDR3 in DNA: TGTGCCAGCAGAGCCGGGACAGCGAACACCGGGGAGCTGTTTTTT. Its protein product is CASRAGTANTGELFF.

The chain carries TRBV11-3 and TRBJ2-2; D is possibly TRBD2 (6 bases). The germline gives CDR1 SGHNT, CDR2 YENEEA. The CDR3 covers 16 residues. Deletions cut 3 bases from V and 5 bases from J, with 16 bases between. The CDR3 reads CASSFRTIEGTGELFF. The DNA for the CDR3 is TGTGCCAGCAGCTTTCGGACTATCGAGGGTACCGGGGAGCTGTTTTTT.

V is TRBV28 and J is TRBJ2-2; perhaps TRBD1 as D (6 bases). This CDR3 has 16 amino acids. Germline V gene lookup returns CDR1 MDHEN and CDR2 SYDVKM. V was pared by 1 base and J by 5 bases, with 14 bases between. CDR3 loop: CASSLSMAGETGELFF. Written as DNA, the CDR3 is TGTGCCAGCAGTTTATCGATGGCAGGGGAAACCGGGGAGCTGTTTTTT.

The chain combines TRBV28 with TRBJ1-2; D is perhaps TRBD1 (5 bases). In germline, CDR1 is MDHEN, CDR2 SYDVKM. The CDR3 contains 13 residues. Trimming took 7 bases from V and 0 from J, leaving 9 bases between them. The DNA for the CDR3 is TGTGCCAGCACAGGGCGGACTAACTATGGCTACACCTTC. Translated: CASTGRTNYGYTF.

This rearrangement joins TRBV14 to TRBJ1-4; tentatively, D is TRBD1 (6 bases). V lost 4 bases and J lost 0, with 15 bases in between. Germline V gives CDR1 SGHDN, CDR2 FVKESK. The CDR3 runs 17 residues. CDR3 DNA sequence: TGTGCCAGCAGCCCCCACAGGGCGTCATCAACTAATGAAAAACTGTTTTTT. It translates to CASSPHRASSTNEKLFF.

The chain carries TRBV6-6 and TRBJ2-5, with 8 bases matching TRBD2. With V trimmed by 7 bases and J by 5 bases, 6 bases remained unmatched. Germline CDR1 reads MNHNY; CDR2 reads SVGAGI (reference sequence). The CDR3 is made up of 13 amino acids. The CDR3: CASTLAGRETQYF. The CDR3 DNA reads as TGTGCCAGCACCCTAGCGGGCCGGGAGACCCAGTACTTC.

The V and J genes are TRBV7-6 and TRBJ1-2; the D gene is possibly TRBD1 (6 bases). The germline V gene encodes CDR1 SGHVS and CDR2 FNYEAQ. This CDR3 spans 15 amino acids. The ends were cut back, 5 bases at V and 8 bases at J, with 21 bases in the middle. The CDR3 region has the DNA TGTGCCAGCAGCGACCGGGACAACTTAAACTCCGGCTACACCTTC. Protein product: CASSDRDNLNSGYTF.

The V and J genes are TRBV29-1 and TRBJ1-5, with 10 bases aligning to TRBD1. The CDR3 runs 13 residues. Germline lookup yields CDR1 SQVTM and CDR2 ANQGSEA. The trim removed 4 bases at V and 6 bases at J, leaving 3 bases unmatched. CDR3: CSVGRDRGQPQHF. CDR3 DNA: TGCAGCGTTGGCCGGGACAGGGGTCAGCCCCAGCATTTT.

In regard to this clone: One junction end disagrees with the germline gene, perhaps due to a read error. The same CDR3 can be traced to other DNA sequences in this sample. The rearrangement joins TRBV18 to TRBJ2-7, with D maybe TRBD2 (5 bases). Germline-derived CDR1 and CDR2 are KGHSH and LQKENI. This CDR3 is built from 14 residues. The chain's CDR3 is CASSRERTDYEQYF. The CDR3 bases are TGCGCCAGCTCACGGGAAAGGACTGACTACGAGCAGTACTTC.

The chain has TRBV18 and TRBJ2-7, with 9 nucleotides matching TRBD1. With V trimmed by 3 bases and J by 4 bases, 4 bases remained unmatched. Germline V gene lookup returns CDR1 KGHSH and CDR2 LQKENI. The CDR3 sequence is 14 residues long. For the CDR3, the DNA is TGTGCCAGCTCACCTGCACAGGGGGCATACGAGCAGTACTTC. Translation gives CASSPAQGAYEQYF. The variable domain in full, with the rest retrieved from reference TRBV18 and TRBJ2-7, is NAGVMQNPRHLVRRRGQEARLRCSPMKGHSHVYWYRQLPEEGLKFMVYLQKENIIDESGMPKERFSAEFPKEGPSILRIQQVVRGDSAAYFCASSPAQGAYEQYFGPGTRLTVT.

The rearrangement links TRBV7-9 to TRBJ2-1, with D perhaps TRBD2 (5 bases). Trimming removed 4 bases from V and 5 bases from J, with 6 bases in between. The CDR3 consists of 12 residues. Germline lookup yields CDR1 SEHNR and CDR2 FQNEAQ (reference sequence). The CDR3 spells CASSWTDNEQFF. CDR3 DNA: TGTGCCAGCAGCTGGACTGACAATGAGCAGTTCTTC.